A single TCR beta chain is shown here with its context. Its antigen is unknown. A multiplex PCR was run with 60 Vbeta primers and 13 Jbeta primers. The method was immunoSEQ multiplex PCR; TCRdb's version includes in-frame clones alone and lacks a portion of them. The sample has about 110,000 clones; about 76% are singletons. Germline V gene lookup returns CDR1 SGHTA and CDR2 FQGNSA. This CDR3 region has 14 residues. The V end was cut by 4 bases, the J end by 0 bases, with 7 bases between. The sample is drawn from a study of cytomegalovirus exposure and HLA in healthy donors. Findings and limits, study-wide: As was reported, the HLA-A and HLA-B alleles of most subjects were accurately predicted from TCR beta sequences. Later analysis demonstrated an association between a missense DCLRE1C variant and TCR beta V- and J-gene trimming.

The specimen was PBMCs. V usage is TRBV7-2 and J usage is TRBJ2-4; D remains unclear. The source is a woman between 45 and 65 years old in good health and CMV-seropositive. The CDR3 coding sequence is TGTGCCAGCAGCTCTAGAGTAGCCAAAAACATTCAGTACTTC. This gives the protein CASSSRVAKNIQYF.